The 10 T cell receptor beta chains presented below share a single source sample, sequenced in a study of beta chain features in type 1 diabetes. Isolated RNA was reverse transcribed in full, so expressed TCRB transcripts were sequenced. The repertoire was sequenced with immunoSEQ multiplex PCR; TCRdb's copy has only in-frame clones and lacks some. The profile covers 350,000 to 450,000 clones, with about 16% appearing a single time and approximately 0.02% taken by the ten largest. The specimen was naive CD4+ T cells from blood. Source of these receptors: a young woman in good health.

J is TRBJ2-1 and V is TRBV2, with 12 positions matching TRBD2. V lost 8 bases and J lost 9; bases outside the gene matches: 8. This CDR3 is built from 14 residues. The germline V gene encodes CDR1 SNHLY and CDR2 FYNNEI. DNA for the CDR3: TGTGCCAGCGAGTGGACTAGCGGGATGGGTGAGCAGTTCTTC. Translation: CASEWTSGMGEQFF.

This clone came up a few times. This rearrangement joins TRBV2 to TRBJ1-1, with D tentatively TRBD1 (5 bases). The CDR3 spans 14 residues. V was cut by 5 bases and J by 6 bases, with 16 bases left in between. CDR1 is SNHLY and CDR2 is FYNNEI in the germline V gene. Here the CDR3 DNA reads TGTGCCAGCAGTATGGCGGGGGTTGGGGCTGAAGCTTTCTTT. Its protein product is CASSMAGVGAEAFF.

V and J are TRBV6-1 and TRBJ2-5; D perhaps matches TRBD2 (6 bases). The CDR3 extends over 12 amino acids. The germline V gene has CDR1 MNHNS and CDR2 SASEGT. The V and J ends lost 3 bases and 4 bases respectively, with 6 bases between them. CDR3 amino acids: CASSEGGETQYF. CDR3 DNA: TGTGCCAGCAGTGAGGGGGGAGAGACCCAGTACTTC.

This clone was detected a few times. This chain uses TRBV6-5 with TRBJ2-1; 7 bases map to TRBD2. The CDR3 totals 14 residues. Trimming removed 8 bases from V and 2 bases from J; junction bases left unmatched: 6. Germline CDR1 is MNHEY and CDR2 is SVGAGI. The CDR3 sequence: CASAGAGAYNEQFF. The CDR3 DNA reads as TGTGCCAGCGCGGGTGCGGGAGCCTACAATGAGCAGTTCTTC.

Only a few counts were recorded for this clone. The rearrangement uses TRBV10-2 and TRBJ2-1, with 12 bases that match TRBD2. J lost 7 bases, V lost 7 bases, and 11 bases had no gene match. This CDR3 contains 16 residues. Germline CDR1 WSHSY, CDR2 SAAADI. CDR3 protein: CASTSGRLAGDNEQFF. The CDR3 region has the DNA TGCGCCAGCACCAGTGGGCGACTAGCGGGAGATAATGAGCAGTTCTTC.

The chain combines TRBV20-1 with TRBJ2-7; D gene ambiguous. Germline CDR1 and CDR2: DFQATT and SNEGSKA (reference sequence). CDR3 length: 11 residues. CDR3 sequence (DNA): TGCGGCCTCCGACACCGCTACGAGCAGTACTTC. It specifies CGLRHRYEQYF.

This clone has a handful of counts. V and J are TRBV5-1 and TRBJ2-3; 7 bases match TRBD1. Germline CDR1 reads SGHRS; CDR2 reads YFSETQ. V lost 4 bases and J lost 1; bases outside the gene matches: 3. The CDR3 loop spans 14 amino acids. CDR3 nucleotide sequence: TGCGCCAGCAGCATCGGGACAGGCACAGATACGCAGTATTTT. It encodes CASSIGTGTDTQYF.

The chain links TRBV30 to TRBJ1-2, with 9 positions matching TRBD1. This CDR3 is built from 14 residues. The V segment lost 4 bases and the J segment 8 bases; nucleotides outside the gene matches: 11. In germline, CDR1 is GTSNPN, CDR2 SVGIG (reference sequence). CDR3 region: CAWTTTGQGRGYTF. The CDR3 DNA is TGTGCCTGGACGACTACGGGACAGGGCAGGGGCTACACCTTC.

This clone was picked up a small number of times. The chain recombines TRBV30 with TRBJ2-4; TRBD1 matches 9 bases. Germline-derived CDR1 and CDR2 are GTSNPN and SVGIG (reference sequence). The trim removed 5 bases at V and 7 bases at J, leaving 6 bases unmatched. The CDR3 is made up of 13 amino acids. CDR3 nucleotide sequence: TGTGCCTGGGACAGGGGGATTGAGAACATTCAGTACTTC. Its translation: CAWDRGIENIQYF.

The chain joins TRBV27 to TRBJ1-2; the D is unclear. The CDR3 has 14 amino acids. V lost 4 bases and J 8 bases, leaving 17 bases between the germline ends. Germline lookup yields CDR1 MNHEY and CDR2 SMNVEV (reference sequence). CDR3 coding DNA: TGTGCCAGCAGTTCCCTGAGGGAAGGTTACGGCTACACCTTC. Amino acids: CASSSLREGYGYTF.